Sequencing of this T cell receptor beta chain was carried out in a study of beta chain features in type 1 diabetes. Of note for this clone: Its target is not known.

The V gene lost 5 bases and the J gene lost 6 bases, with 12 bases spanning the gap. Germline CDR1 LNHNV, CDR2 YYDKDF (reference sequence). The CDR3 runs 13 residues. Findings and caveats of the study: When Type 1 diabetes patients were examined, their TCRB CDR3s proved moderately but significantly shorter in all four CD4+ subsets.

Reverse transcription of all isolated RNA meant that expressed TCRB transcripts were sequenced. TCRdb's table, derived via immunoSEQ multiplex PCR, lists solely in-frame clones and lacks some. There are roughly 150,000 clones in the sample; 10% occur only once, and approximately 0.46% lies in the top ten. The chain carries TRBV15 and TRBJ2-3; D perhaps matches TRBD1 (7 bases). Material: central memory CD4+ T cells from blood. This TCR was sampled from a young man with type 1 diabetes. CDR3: CATSGGGGDTQYF. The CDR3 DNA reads TGTGCCACCAGCGGAGGGGGCGGCGATACGCAGTATTTT.